The clone carrying this T cell receptor beta chain was counted a single time. The data were obtained in a study of CD8 T cells in ankylosing spondylitis. Trimming shortened V by 5 bases and J by 1 base, and 7 bases separated the two germline ends. Germline assignment: CDR1 SGDLS and CDR2 YYNGEE. This CDR3 comprises 14 residues. TCRdb reanalysed the 5' RACE reads using MiXCR and keeps one entry per CDR3 protein. The repertoire holds tens of thousands of distinct CDR3 sequences, with 2.7% as singletons. The rearrangement links TRBV9 to TRBJ2-6; D call uncertain. This clonotype was sampled from a male donor with ankylosing spondylitis or in good health (not recorded which). Sequencing used blood, either unsorted or a sorted T cell fraction (not recorded which). The CDR3 DNA is TGTGCCAGCAGACGGATGTCTGGGGCCAACGTCCTGACTTTC. Its translation: CASRRMSGANVLTF. Variable domain in full (rest from reference TRBV9 and TRBJ2-6): DSGVTQTPKHLITATGQRVTLRCSPRSGDLSVYWYQQSLDQGLQFLIQYYNGEERAKGNILERFSAQQFPDLHSELNLSSLELGDSALYFCASRRMSGANVLTFGAGSRLTVL.